This TCR beta chain emerged from a study of shared clonotypes between healthy human individuals (dated by TCRdb to the early 2020s). Turning to the overall study: A few men and two women, aged 18 to 49 years, made up the cohort. For each donor, CD4 naive and CD4 memory were each run on three plates, CD8 naive on two plates, and CD8 memory on one plate. To estimate repertoire size and how much clonotypes are shared between individuals, the study performed deep sequencing of blood TCR repertoires from five healthy adults. Different laboratories and diverse techniques were used to prepare libraries and sequence TCR repertoires, to increase sequencing depth and limit assay-specific biases. Leukapheresis yielded between about 0.8 and 9.5 billion PBMCs per donor. Overall study outcomes, separate from this receptor: Incomplete sequencing was indicated by rarefaction of sorted-subset datasets, despite the large sequencing depth. The genetic and exposure-history diversity represented was limited by the small number of donors. Compared with non-shared clonotypes, the clonotypes found in all four sorted-subset donors had higher generation probabilities. Estimated clonotype richness was generally larger for naive than for memory subsets. Sampling was restricted to blood, and TCR repertoires in tissues likely differ from the TCR repertoires found in blood. Based on pairwise subsampling, the degree of clonotype sharing among donors was expected to be affected by sequencing depth. About 5% of naive CD4, roughly 3.6% of naive CD8, about 2.5% of memory CD4, and 0.4% of memory CD8 clonotypes were shared across several donors.

About this clone itself: Its antigen is still unknown. Base qualities are missing; no much larger clone stands one base away.

The germline V end is reduced by 6 bases and the J end by 3 bases; junction bases left unmatched: 7. CDR1 SSHAT and CDR2 FNYEAQ were looked up in the germline V gene (reference sequence). There are 15 amino acids in the CDR3, from cysteine to phenylalanine inclusive. CDR3 DNA is the only sequence kept; it has 45 bases, read in frame from the first base. Donors were healthy HIV-negative adults with no recently reported acute infections or vaccinations. Every donor was a Caucasian adult residing in Nashville, Tennessee, USA. CD4+ T cells were enriched by magnetic negative selection; naive cells were then positively selected on CD45RA, and the negative fraction formed the memory subset. Blood was collected by leukapheresis, and PBMCs were isolated by Ficoll-Histopaque density gradient centrifugation and then cryopreserved in liquid nitrogen vapor phase. Analytical flow cytometry was used to check the purity and quantity of every magnetically sorted T cell population. Genomic DNA was isolated from every sorted fraction and measured by UV absorbance on a Nanodrop 2000c.

TCR CDR3 regions were amplified from genomic DNA by multiplex PCR using the deep immunoSEQ assay. Genomic DNA extracted from each cell subset was distributed evenly over all wells of several immunoSEQ 96-well plates, and each plate served as one replicate. For sorted subsets, each replicate PCR was loaded with roughly 0.2 ug genomic DNA, equivalent to 32,000 or so T cell genomes. Purified libraries were measured with a Qubit 3.0 fluorometer, size-checked on a Bioanalyzer 2100, and measured again with the KAPA Library Quantification kit. Every immunoSEQ 96-well plate was sequenced on a dedicated single-read 150-cycle Illumina NextSeq 550 flow cell. Per the authors' processing: Because the immunoSEQ output included only junctional sequences and no quality scores, the filtering could not be the same as the filtering used for full-length reads. Sequences were annotated with PyIR, a Python wrapper for IgBLAST v1.9, and V/J genes and CDR3 were assigned using IMGT germline references. Any read was removed if the V/J assignment was weak (E-value above 1e-6), the CDR3 was missing, or the read contained stop codons, out-of-frame junctions, or ambiguous translated residues. V3J clonotypes were defined by identical inferred V gene, J gene, and CDR3 amino acid sequence. To compute the percentage overlap between repertoires, the number of shared unique clonotypes was divided by the size of the smaller repertoire. Repertoire richness was assessed with RTK rarefaction, the Chao1 estimator, and Recon v2.1 estimates of unobserved clonotypes. For all TCRbeta clonotypes obtained by the gDNA method from a handful of donors, generation probabilities were computed with OLGA. The source is immuneACCESS, and TCRdb retained only in-frame sequences with V and J called. Part of the clones is not carried over; for the studies checked, unresolved V genes explain less than half of this, and the remainder is unexplained. Clone size and the V and J calls come from that table; the DNA yielded D and trimming. This sample gives hundreds of thousands of clones in total; roughly 72% of them show up just once. Together, the top ten hold around 1.8% of the sample.

The chain joins TRBV7-7 to TRBJ2-2, and TRBD2 matches 7 of the central bases. This sequence was found in a woman aged 25 to 39 in good health. Sequencing was performed on memory CD4+ T cells sorted from blood. The cell subset or site label for this specimen denotes: CD45RA-negative fraction. CDR3 sequence: CASRKSSGDTGELFF. In nucleotide form, the sequence is TGTGCCAGCAGAAAATCTAGCGGTGACACCGGGGAGCTGTTTTTT.